This entry lists 4 T cell receptor beta chains sequenced from one sample in a study of PD-1 blockade in classical Hodgkin lymphoma. All trial patients relapsed after autologous stem cell transplantation. Clones were read by immunoSEQ multiplex PCR, and TCRdb kept only the in-frame ones, dropping some. Here the sample spans tens of thousands of clones, roughly 90% being singletons. The specimen was peripheral blood mononuclear cells (PBMCs), collected at baseline. The receptors originated from a human donor with classical Hodgkin lymphoma.

The gene calls are TRBV27 and TRBJ2-7; the match to TRBD1 covers 7 bases. The CDR3 has 14 residues. The J segment lost 2 bases and the V segment lost 2 bases, leaving 3 bases of the junction unmatched. Germline V CDR1 and CDR2: MNHEY, SMNVEV (reference sequence). This CDR3 is CASSLGQAPYEQYF. As DNA, the CDR3 is TGTGCCAGCAGTTTAGGACAGGCCCCCTACGAGCAGTACTTC.

Here the CDR3 reads CASRASGVSYEQYF. The CDR3 coding sequence is TGTGCCAGCAGGGCTAGCGGGGTCTCCTACGAGCAGTACTTC. The V and J genes are TRBV27 and TRBJ2-7; 9 positions agree with TRBD2. The CDR3 runs to 14 residues. Unmatched junction bases numbered 3, after V lost 6 bases and J lost 0 bases. Germline V gene data show CDR1 as MNHEY and CDR2 as SMNVEV (reference sequence).

The chain links TRBV7-9 to TRBJ2-1; 7 nucleotides match TRBD2. The CDR3 length is 14 residues. Germline trimming cut 4 bases from V and 5 bases from J; bases unmatched to any gene: 5. The germline gives CDR1 SEHNR, CDR2 FQNEAQ (reference sequence). The CDR3 loop reads CASSSIAGNNEQFF. CDR3 in DNA: TGTGCCAGCAGCTCGATAGCGGGCAACAATGAGCAGTTCTTC. The entire variable domain, with the rest obtained from reference TRBV7-9 and TRBJ2-1, is as follows: DTGVSQNPRHKITKRGQNVTFRCDPISEHNRLYWYRQTLGQGPEFLTYFQNEAQLEKSRLLSDRFSAERPKGSFSTLEIQRTEQGDSAMYLCASSSIAGNNEQFFGPGTRLTVL.

J is TRBJ2-7 and V is TRBV10-3; maybe TRBD1 (6 bases). The CDR3 loop spans 14 amino acids. The V gene's germline CDR1 is ENHRY and CDR2 SYGVKD. V was clipped by 2 bases and J by 2 bases, with 10 bases between them. The CDR3 here is CAISETGLTYEQYF. The CDR3 nucleotides read TGTGCCATCAGTGAGACAGGGCTGACCTACGAGCAGTACTTC.